Sequencing of this T cell receptor (beta chain) was carried out in a study of blood T cell repertoires in COVID-19. The table came from immunoSEQ multiplex PCR; TCRdb's copy has only in-frame clones and leaves some out. The sample yields around 120,000 clones, approximately 86% seen once. Enrolled through a virtual design, the participants were between roughly 18 and 95 years of age and came from about two dozen US areas. The recovered donors of Cohort 3 showed two negative PCRs, clearance, or symptom resolution. Germline CDR1 ENHRY, CDR2 SYGVKD. CDR3 length: 14 residues. The trim removed 6 bases at V and 6 bases at J, leaving 5 bases unmatched.

The sequence derives from a woman aged 50 to 65 who had recovered from COVID-19. The V call is TRBV10-3, the J call TRBJ1-2; the match to TRBD1 covers 12 bases. The source material was PBMCs or T cells enriched from blood (not recorded which). The CDR3 spells CAIRPGQGADGYTF. For the CDR3, the DNA is TGTGCCATCAGGCCGGGACAGGGGGCGGATGGCTACACCTTC.